This passage covers 13 T cell receptor beta chains from one sample sequenced in a study of Japanese encephalitis immunity and Zika vaccine responses. TCRdb reprocessed the 5' RACE reads with MiXCR, giving one entry per CDR3 protein. The listing records fewer than 70 distinct CDR3 sequences. For less than seven days, PBMCs labeled with CFSE were cultured with peptide pools at 1 ug/mL each. Proliferating CD4 T cells were sorted unfixed as live CD56-CD19-CD16-CD3+CD4+ CFSE-low cells. Here the sequenced sample was antigen-activated CD4+ T cells from blood, cultured, taken during a Zika inactivated vaccine study. The receptors here all came from an adult man who received an inactivated Zika virus vaccine.

This clonotype ranks as large. Germline is not matched at one junction end, which may reflect a read error. The chain joins TRBV15 to TRBJ2-1; 7 positions match TRBD2. Germline loops: CDR1 LNHNV, CDR2 YYDKDF (reference sequence). There are 18 residues in the CDR3. The CDR3 DNA follows: TGTGCCACCAGCAGAGGGAGGGGCGGGAGCTCCTCCTTCAATGAGCAGTTCTTC. Protein product: CATSRGRGGSSSFNEQFF. Based on the CDR3 plus reference TRBV15 and TRBJ2-1, the full variable domain is DAMVIQNPRYQVTQFGKPVTLSCSQTLNHNVMYWYQQKSSQAPKLLFHYYDKDFNNEADTPDNFQSRRPNTSFCFLDIRSPGLGDTAMYLCATSRGRGGSSSFNEQFFGPGTRLTVL.

By share, this clonotype ranks as large (0.1 to 1%). V usage is TRBV18 and J usage is TRBJ1-1; no clear D gene. CDR3 length equals 14 residues. V was shortened by 6 bases and J by 1 base, with 12 bases between the two germline ends. Germline V gene sequence: CDR1 KGHSH, CDR2 LQKENI. CDR3: CASSESSGNTEAFF. DNA of the CDR3: TGTGCCAGCTCTGAGAGTTCCGGGAACACTGAAGCTTTCTTT.

This clonotype rates as hyperexpanded. This chain uses TRBV6-5 with TRBJ2-2; D possibly matches TRBD1 or TRBD2 (5 bases each). The CDR3 runs to 16 residues. The V gene's germline CDR1 is MNHEY and CDR2 SVGAGI. The germline V and J ends were trimmed by 0 bases and 7 bases, with 15 bases remaining between them. The CDR3, as DNA: TGTGCCAGCAGTTACTCGGTCGGGACCGTCTTCGGGGAGCTGTTTTTT. It specifies CASSYSVGTVFGELFF.

This clonotype is labeled large. The V call is TRBV6-2 or TRBV6-3, the J call TRBJ2-7, with D hard to call. Germline values: CDR1 MNHEY, CDR2 SVGEGT. Deletions cut 2 bases from V and 6 bases from J, with 11 bases between. CDR3 size: 13 residues. CDR3 nucleotide sequence: TGTGCCAGCAGTTACACTGGGTTCGGCGAGCAGTACTTC. Its protein is CASSYTGFGEQYF.

In its sample, this clonotype is large (0.1 to 1%). The CDR3, as DNA: TGTGCCAGCAGCCAGTTCCAGGGGGCAGTTGATGGCTACACCTTC. It is translated as CASSQFQGAVDGYTF. The chain combines TRBV14 with TRBJ1-2; 8 nucleotides agree with TRBD1. V dropped 3 bases and J dropped 6; count of bases not matched to a gene: 9. Germline V gene sequence: CDR1 SGHDN, CDR2 FVKESK. The CDR3 length is 15 residues. The complete variable domain, with remaining parts taken from reference TRBV14 and TRBJ1-2, reads EAGVTQFPSHSVIEKGQTVTLRCDPISGHDNLYWYRRVMGKEIKFLLHFVKESKQDESGMPNNRFLAERTGGTYSTLKVQPAELEDSGVYFCASSQFQGAVDGYTFGSGTRLTVV.

Relative to its sample, this clonotype is hyperexpanded. V usage is TRBV28 and J usage is TRBJ2-7, with 9 positions matching TRBD1. The germline V gene has CDR1 MDHEN and CDR2 SYDVKM. The CDR3 contains 18 residues. J lost 4 bases, V lost 5 bases, and 18 bases had no gene match. The CDR3 is CASSPFLRADRGRYEQYF. The CDR3 region has the DNA TGTGCCAGCAGTCCTTTCCTCCGGGCCGACAGGGGGAGATACGAGCAGTACTTC.

By proportion, this clonotype is hyperexpanded. The gene calls are TRBV5-1 and TRBJ2-5; TRBD1 might be the D (5 bases). The V gene's germline CDR1 is SGHRS and CDR2 YFSETQ. The CDR3 runs to 15 residues. V was trimmed by 3 bases and J by 4 bases, leaving 16 bases between them. CDR3 sequence: CASSSRQGSTETQYF. The CDR3 DNA sequence: TGCGCCAGCAGCTCGAGGCAGGGATCGACAGAGACCCAGTACTTC.

This clonotype counts as hyperexpanded. The rearrangement uses TRBV9 and TRBJ1-1; D unclear. CDR1 is SGDLS and CDR2 is YYNGEE in the germline V gene. The germline V and J ends were trimmed by 2 bases and 1 base, with 9 bases remaining between them. The CDR3 runs 14 residues. The CDR3 DNA sequence: TGTGCCAGCAGCGTGCTACCGGAGAACACTGAAGCTTTCTTT. The encoded protein is CASSVLPENTEAFF.

By sample share, this clonotype is large (0.1 to 1%). The chain carries TRBV7-2 and TRBJ2-4; D gene uncertain. Germline values: CDR1 SGHTA, CDR2 FQGNSA. V was trimmed by 6 bases and J by 1 base, leaving 10 bases between them. The CDR3 runs to 14 residues. CDR3 in amino acids: CASSVPVAKNIQYF. Here the CDR3 DNA reads TGTGCCAGCAGTGTTCCGGTGGCCAAAAACATTCAGTACTTC.

This clonotype is classed as large. CDR3 region: CSARKGDEEKLFF. The CDR3 nucleotides read TGCAGTGCTAGAAAAGGGGATGAGGAAAAACTGTTTTTT. The genes are TRBV20-1 and TRBJ1-4; a weak D match, TRBD1 (5 bases). The V gene lost 2 bases and the J gene lost 8 bases, with 12 bases spanning the gap. The germline CDR1 and CDR2 sequences are DFQATT and SNEGSKA (reference sequence). This CDR3 has 13 amino acids.

This clonotype has just a few counts. The chain employs TRBV6-2 or TRBV6-3 and TRBJ1-6, with unresolved D. CDR3 length equals 14 residues. Trimming cost V 3 bases and J 7 bases, with 10 bases left between them. The V gene's germline CDR1 is MNHEY and CDR2 SVGEGT. The CDR3 loop reads CASSYRRENSPLHF. In nucleotides, the CDR3 is TGTGCCAGCAGTTATCGACGGGAAAATTCACCCCTCCACTTT.

This sequence joins TRBV7-8 and TRBJ1-3; tentatively, D is TRBD1 (6 bases). CDR1 SGHVS and CDR2 FQNEAQ come from the germline V gene. The CDR3 runs 17 residues. V dropped 0 bases and J dropped 0 bases, with 12 bases sitting between them. The CDR3: CASSLALAGASGNTIYF. CDR3 DNA sequence: TGTGCCAGCAGCTTAGCATTAGCGGGGGCCTCTGGAAACACCATATATTTT.

Judged by abundance, this clonotype is large. This chain uses TRBV6-6 with TRBJ1-5, with D unclear. Germline CDR1 and CDR2: MNHNY and SVGAGI (reference sequence). The V end lost 1 base, the J end lost 4 bases, and 8 bases lay between the germline ends. CDR3 length: 14 residues. CDR3 nucleotides: TGTGCCAGCAGTTACTTGTCGGGGAATCAGCCCCAGCATTTT. Its translation is CASSYLSGNQPQHF.